The present TCR beta chain was sequenced within a study of blood T cell repertoires in COVID-19. Study overall: Samples taken during acute and convalescent COVID-19 were collected in the United States, Italy and Spain. PBMCs, B-cell-depleted T cells, or T cells provided the cDNA or gDNA that made up the material.

This CDR3 comprises 13 residues. Trimming removed 8 bases at V and 2 bases at J, with 12 bases between. Germline CDR1 is SNHLY and CDR2 is FYNNEI. In the authors' workflow: Scientists estimated how many nucleated cells there were by amplifying reference gene primers. Clones were read by immunoSEQ multiplex PCR, and TCRdb kept only the in-frame ones, dropping some. V and J calls and clone size are copied from that table; D and trimming were computed from the DNA. The data contain 200,000 or so clones, roughly four fifths of them seen just once; the ten biggest clones take up 4.5% to 6.5%. This chain uses TRBV2 with TRBJ2-5; possible D gene TRBD2, 7 bases. This TCR was sampled from a woman aged 30 to 39 with acute or convalescent COVID-19. The sequenced sample was peripheral blood. The CDR3 coding sequence is TGTGCCAGCCAGGGAGGGGGACAAGAGACCCAGTACTTC. It encodes CASQGGGQETQYF.